This T cell receptor beta chain was found in a study of cytomegalovirus exposure and HLA in healthy donors. V gave up 1 base and J gave up 0 bases, with 8 bases separating them. The CDR3 length is 15 residues. In germline, CDR1 is LNHDA, CDR2 SQIVND (reference sequence). The study ran its PCR with 60 Vbeta and 13 Jbeta primers. Assay used: immunoSEQ multiplex PCR; TCRdb lists only in-frame clones, some missing. Found here are roughly 200,000 clones, about 80% of them singletons; the top ten hold 4.4%. This clone was seen a single time. Healthy donors of bone marrow made up the group. The source material was PBMCs. The receptor was isolated from a woman aged 30 to 39 in good health and CMV-seropositive. The chain joins TRBV19 to TRBJ2-3, with D possibly TRBD1 on 6 matching bases. In DNA, the CDR3 is TGTGCCAGTAGTATAGGGACAGCAAGCACAGATACGCAGTATTTT. The encoded protein is CASSIGTASTDTQYF.